Presented here are 30 T cell receptor beta chains from one specimen sequenced in a study of STAT5B mutations in CD4+ large granular lymphocyte leukemia. Sequencing used immunoSEQ multiplex PCR; TCRdb keeps in-frame clones, though not all of them. The repertoire consists of roughly 30,000 clones, with around 81% occurring once and the leading ten covering about 4%. Input material: CD4+ T cells from blood buffy coats. All receptors come from a human donor in good health.

The genes are TRBV28 and TRBJ2-3, with D tentatively TRBD2 (5 bases). Germline CDR1 and CDR2: MDHEN and SYDVKM. V was cut by 5 bases and J by 1 base, with 16 bases left in between. The CDR3 runs to 16 residues. The CDR3 reads CASSPGPSGRTDTQYF. DNA for the CDR3: TGTGCCAGCAGTCCCGGGCCCAGCGGACGCACAGATACGCAGTATTTT.

The chain couples TRBV19 to TRBJ2-1; 11 bases map to TRBD2. Trimming at V came to 5 bases and at J to 0 bases, leaving 12 bases not matched to a gene. Germline CDR1 LNHDA, CDR2 SQIVND (reference sequence). This CDR3 is 19 amino acids long. CDR3 sequence: CASSSGTSGRRGSYNEQFF. DNA of the CDR3: TGTGCCAGTAGTTCCGGGACTAGCGGTAGGAGGGGCTCCTACAATGAGCAGTTCTTC.

The chain carries TRBV28 and TRBJ2-7, with 10 bases identical to TRBD1. V dropped 5 bases and J dropped 6; count of bases not matched to a gene: 7. The germline CDR1 and CDR2 sequences are MDHEN and SYDVKM. The CDR3 runs to 14 residues. The CDR3 DNA sequence: TGTGCCAGCAGTCCCGGGACAGGGGTGGCCGAGCAGTACTTC. It codes for CASSPGTGVAEQYF.

The table lists this clone with a few counts. This chain joins TRBV28 and TRBJ1-1; 9 positions agree with TRBD1. V shed 6 bases, J shed 11 bases, and the junction held 13 bases outside the gene matches. Germline-derived CDR1 and CDR2 are MDHEN and SYDVKM. The CDR3 spans 14 residues. CDR3 amino acids: CASRTRGQGNIAFF. The CDR3 DNA is TGTGCCAGCAGGACGCGCGGACAGGGGAATATCGCTTTCTTT.

This chain connects TRBV11-2 to TRBJ2-5; TRBD2 is a possible D gene (6 bases). CDR1 and CDR2 from the germline V gene are SGHAT and FQNNGV. The V end was cut by 3 bases, the J end by 9 bases, with 20 bases between. The CDR3 sequence is 15 residues long. The CDR3 DNA is TGTGCCAGCAGCTTCGAGCCACTAGCTACTCCGGCCCAGTACTTC. Its protein is CASSFEPLATPAQYF.

The V gene is TRBV2, the J gene TRBJ1-5; maybe TRBD1 (6 bases). V lost 5 bases and J 0 bases, leaving 14 bases between the germline ends. From germline, CDR1 is SNHLY and CDR2 FYNNEI. The CDR3 consists of 16 residues. CDR3 coding DNA: TGTGCCAGCAGTATGAATGGACAGCATAGCAATCAGCCCCAGCATTTT. Its protein product is CASSMNGQHSNQPQHF.

The rearrangement links TRBV28 to TRBJ2-1; D not certain. V lost 10 bases and J lost 3, with 10 bases in between. CDR3 length: 12 residues. Germline CDR1 reads MDHEN; CDR2 reads SYDVKM. CDR3 residues: CATAQVYNEQFF. The CDR3 coding sequence is TGTGCCACCGCACAAGTCTACAATGAGCAGTTCTTC.

The rearrangement uses TRBV5-1 and TRBJ2-4; TRBD2 aligns across 13 bases. The CDR3 totals 15 residues. Germline CDR1 SGHRS, CDR2 YFSETQ. The J segment lost 8 bases and the V segment lost 2 bases, leaving 4 bases of the junction unmatched. The CDR3 region is CASSFELAGGDIQYF. In DNA form, the CDR3 reads TGCGCCAGCAGCTTTGAACTAGCGGGAGGGGACATTCAGTACTTC.

This clone was found once. CDR3 nucleotides: TGTGCCAGCATCCCCTTAGGGACAGGGAGTCAAAACACTGAAGCTTTCTTT. It is translated as CASIPLGTGSQNTEAFF. The chain has TRBV28 and TRBJ1-1; 9 bases map to TRBD1. The CDR3 spans 17 residues. V trimming: 7 bases; J trimming: 2 bases; junction bases outside the gene matches: 14. CDR1 MDHEN and CDR2 SYDVKM come from the germline V gene.

The V and J genes are TRBV19 and TRBJ1-2, with unresolved D. The V end was cut by 7 bases, the J end by 2 bases, with 11 bases between. Germline V gene lookup returns CDR1 LNHDA and CDR2 SQIVND (reference sequence). The CDR3 has 13 amino acids. The CDR3 nucleotides are TGTGCCAGTAAAGATCGGGGAAACTATGGCTACACCTTC. The encoded protein is CASKDRGNYGYTF.

The V gene is TRBV28, the J gene TRBJ2-1, with 7 bases matching TRBD2. CDR3 length: 16 amino acids. V was pared by 2 bases and J by 0 bases, with 4 bases of the junction left unmatched. Germline V gives CDR1 MDHEN, CDR2 SYDVKM. The CDR3 here is CASSLTGTNSYNEQFF. DNA of the CDR3: TGTGCCAGCAGTTTAACCGGGACTAACTCCTACAATGAGCAGTTCTTC.

This sequence joins TRBV7-9 and TRBJ1-1; D is perhaps TRBD1 (6 bases). Trimming left V 0 bases short and J 4 bases short, with 9 bases between. Germline loops: CDR1 SEHNR, CDR2 FQNEAQ (reference sequence). The CDR3 spans 14 residues. The CDR3 is CASSLAQGPTEAFF. The DNA for the CDR3 is TGTGCCAGCAGCTTAGCACAGGGACCCACTGAAGCTTTCTTT.

The chain carries TRBV2 and TRBJ1-5, with a tentative D call TRBD1 (6 bases). V gave up 5 bases and J gave up 4 bases, with 9 bases separating them. The germline gives CDR1 SNHLY, CDR2 FYNNEI. The CDR3 totals 13 residues. CDR3 residues: CASSTGQNQPQHF. CDR3 in DNA: TGTGCCAGCAGTACCGGACAGAATCAGCCCCAGCATTTT.

This rearrangement joins TRBV28 to TRBJ1-1; the D is unclear. The V end was cut by 8 bases, the J end by 2 bases, with 12 bases between. The CDR3 spans 13 residues. Germline CDR1 MDHEN, CDR2 SYDVKM. The CDR3 nucleotides read TGTGCCAGCGTTTTGTTTCGTAACACTGAAGCTTTCTTT. Translating it yields CASVLFRNTEAFF.

The rearrangement joins TRBV10-1 to TRBJ2-3; D might be TRBD2 (6 bases). The CDR3 has 15 amino acids. The V gene's germline CDR1 is WNHNN and CDR2 SYGVQD (reference sequence). Deletions cut 1 base from V and 3 bases from J, with 11 bases between. The CDR3 sequence is CASSEFGTETDTQYF. The CDR3 bases are TGCGCCAGCAGTGAGTTTGGGACTGAGACAGATACGCAGTATTTT.

The V call is TRBV2, the J call TRBJ2-7; D gene unclear. With 7 bases removed from V and 2 bases from J, the gap between germline ends came to 9 bases. CDR1 is SNHLY, CDR2 FYNNEI, per germline. This CDR3 is built from 12 residues. CDR3 protein: CASNGLPYEQYF. CDR3 in DNA: TGTGCCAGCAACGGTCTACCCTACGAGCAGTACTTC.

The chain links TRBV30 to TRBJ1-3, with D unclear. Trimming removed 0 bases from V and 0 bases from J, with 9 bases in between. The CDR3 has 15 amino acids. Germline V gives CDR1 GTSNPN, CDR2 SVGIG (reference sequence). The CDR3 DNA follows: TGTGCCTGGAGTGTACGGCAGAGCTCTGGAAACACCATATATTTT. Translated: CAWSVRQSSGNTIYF.

This clone has more than one count but fewer than ten. The gene calls are TRBV15 and TRBJ1-1, with D hard to call. Trimming pared 0 bases from V and 6 bases from J, leaving 11 bases between. Germline-derived CDR1 and CDR2 are LNHNV and YYDKDF (reference sequence). The CDR3 contains 14 residues. CDR3 loop: CATSRDTGGAEAFF. Written as DNA, the CDR3 is TGTGCCACCAGCAGAGATACTGGTGGTGCTGAAGCTTTCTTT. The whole variable domain, filled in from reference TRBV15 and TRBJ1-1, reads DAMVIQNPRYQVTQFGKPVTLSCSQTLNHNVMYWYQQKSSQAPKLLFHYYDKDFNNEADTPDNFQSRRPNTSFCFLDIRSPGLGDTAMYLCATSRDTGGAEAFFGQGTRLTVV.

This clone was seen a single time. The chain combines TRBV11-2 with TRBJ2-6; possible D gene TRBD2, 5 bases. CDR1 and CDR2 from the germline V gene are SGHAT and FQNNGV. V lost 5 bases to trimming and J lost 1 base, with 9 bases between them. The CDR3 is 15 amino acids. This chain's CDR3 is CASSREGSGANVLTF. CDR3 coding DNA: TGTGCCAGCAGCCGGGAAGGTTCTGGGGCCAACGTCCTGACTTTC. Combining the CDR3 with reference TRBV11-2 and TRBJ2-6 gives the whole variable domain EAGVAQSPRYKIIEKRQSVAFWCNPISGHATLYWYQQILGQGPKLLIQFQNNGVVDDSQLPKDRFSAERLKGVDSTLKIQPAKLEDSAVYLCASSREGSGANVLTFGAGSRLTVL.

The gene calls are TRBV5-1 and TRBJ2-2; possible D gene TRBD2, 5 bases. V lost 4 bases to trimming and J lost 5 bases, with 15 bases between them. Germline CDR1 and CDR2: SGHRS and YFSETQ. The CDR3 totals 15 residues. CDR3 region: CASSPNGVGTGELFF. CDR3 bases: TGCGCCAGCAGCCCGAACGGGGTAGGGACCGGGGAGCTGTTTTTT.

The genes are TRBV18 and TRBJ1-1; unclear D gene. The germline V gene has CDR1 KGHSH and CDR2 LQKENI. The CDR3 consists of 15 residues. Trimming removed 4 bases from V and 3 bases from J, with 15 bases in between. CDR3 bases: TGTGCCAGCTCACTATACCGGGGTTTGGACACTGAAGCTTTCTTT. It specifies CASSLYRGLDTEAFF. Supplemented by reference TRBV18 and TRBJ1-1, the full variable domain reads NAGVMQNPRHLVRRRGQEARLRCSPMKGHSHVYWYRQLPEEGLKFMVYLQKENIIDESGMPKERFSAEFPKEGPSILRIQQVVRGDSAAYFCASSLYRGLDTEAFFGQGTRLTVV.

CDR3 amino acids: CASRVELNTEAFF. Here the CDR3 DNA reads TGTGCCAGCAGAGTCGAACTGAACACTGAAGCTTTCTTT. The V call is TRBV6-5, the J call TRBJ1-1; the D is unclear. Trimming took 6 bases from V and 0 from J, leaving 8 bases between them. The CDR3 contains 13 residues. Germline CDR1 is MNHEY and CDR2 is SVGAGI.

The table lists this clone with a count of one. V is TRBV19 and J is TRBJ2-2; 7 nucleotides line up with TRBD1. V lost 11 bases, J lost 3 bases, and 12 bases stayed unmatched. Germline V gene sequence: CDR1 LNHDA, CDR2 SQIVND (reference sequence). The CDR3 sequence is 15 residues long. The CDR3 bases are TGTGCCGCAGGACCGGACAGGATATACACCGGGGAGCTGTTTTTT. It codes for CAAGPDRIYTGELFF.

The CDR3 DNA sequence: TGCGCCAGCAGCTTAGAGTCCCCCTACGAGCAGTACTTC. Translated: CASSLESPYEQYF. The chain employs TRBV5-1 and TRBJ2-5, with unresolved D. The J call may be in error: the DNA end matches TRBJ2-7 better. This CDR3 comprises 13 residues. Germline V lookup: CDR1 SGHRS, CDR2 YFSETQ.

The V gene is TRBV2, the J gene TRBJ1-2; D call uncertain. CDR1 SNHLY and CDR2 FYNNEI come from the germline V gene. Deletions cut 3 bases from V and 7 bases from J, with 12 bases between. The CDR3 runs 13 residues. The DNA of the CDR3 is TGTGCCAGCAGTGAGCGCAGGCCGAGTGGCTACACCTTC. Its translation is CASSERRPSGYTF.

This clone was found once. In DNA, the CDR3 is TGCGCCAGCAGCCAAAATGGACTAGCGGGAGGGAAGCAGTTCTTC. As protein: CASSQNGLAGGKQFF. The chain employs TRBV4-3 and TRBJ2-1, with 15 bases identical to TRBD2. Unmatched junction bases numbered 4, after V lost 2 bases and J lost 11 bases. This CDR3 is 15 amino acids long. Germline loops: CDR1 LGHNA, CDR2 YSLEER.

This rearrangement joins TRBV4-1 to TRBJ2-1; 9 bases fit TRBD2. This CDR3 is 16 amino acids long. V dropped 6 bases and J dropped 2; count of bases not matched to a gene: 8. The germline CDR1 and CDR2 sequences are MGHRA and YSYEKL. The CDR3 reads CASRGVAGGTYNEQFF. The DNA of the CDR3 is TGCGCCAGCAGAGGTGTGGCGGGAGGGACCTACAATGAGCAGTTCTTC.

The sample holds one count of this clone. The CDR3 sequence: CASSLGVTSGRGETQYF. In nucleotides, the CDR3 is TGCGCCAGCAGCTTGGGGGTGACTAGCGGGAGGGGTGAGACCCAGTACTTC. The chain uses TRBV5-1 and TRBJ2-5; the match to TRBD2 covers 14 bases. The germline gives CDR1 SGHRS, CDR2 YFSETQ. V lost 0 bases and J lost 5; bases outside the gene matches: 6. The CDR3 extends over 17 amino acids.

The CDR3 loop is CASREGTGLGYTF. CDR3 DNA: TGTGCCAGCAGGGAAGGGACAGGGCTTGGCTACACCTTC. The chain links TRBV28 to TRBJ1-2; 9 bases fit TRBD1. Germline CDR1 MDHEN, CDR2 SYDVKM. V gave up 6 bases and J gave up 7 bases; unmatched junction bases: 6. The CDR3 has 13 residues.

V gene TRBV11-3 combines with J gene TRBJ2-1; possibly TRBD1 for D (6 bases). CDR3 length equals 13 residues. V shed 0 bases and J shed 7 bases, with 7 bases lying between them. Germline CDR1 is SGHNT and CDR2 is YENEEA. CDR3 amino acids: CASSLDRGNEQFF. In DNA form, the CDR3 reads TGTGCCAGCAGCTTAGACAGGGGTAATGAGCAGTTCTTC.